The 27 T cell receptor beta chains listed next were all sequenced from one sample in a study of blood T cell repertoires in COVID-19. Only in-frame clones appear in the TCRdb table, and some are missing; sequencing was by immunoSEQ multiplex PCR. The sample yields approximately 360,000 clones, 85% to 90% seen once. The specimen sequenced was peripheral blood. Every receptor here comes from a man younger than 35 with active or convalescent COVID-19.

V usage is TRBV2 and J usage is TRBJ1-6, with D possibly being TRBD1 (6 bases). CDR1 SNHLY and CDR2 FYNNEI come from the germline V gene. The CDR3 covers 15 residues. The V and J ends lost 4 bases and 6 bases respectively, with 13 bases between them. CDR3 in amino acids: CASSARAGVNSPLHF. CDR3 in DNA: TGTGCCAGCAGTGCTAGGGCAGGGGTTAATTCACCCCTCCACTTT. Together with reference TRBV2 and TRBJ1-6, the CDR3 gives the full variable domain: EPEVTQTPSHQVTQMGQEVILRCVPISNHLYFYWYRQILGQKVEFLVSFYNNEISEKSEIFDDQFSVERPDGSNFTLKIRSTKLEDSAMYFCASSARAGVNSPLHFGNGTRLTVT.

The V call is TRBV11-2, the J call TRBJ1-2; 8 bases are shared with TRBD1. This CDR3 comprises 17 residues. Per germline, CDR1 SGHAT and CDR2 FQNNGV. V lost 2 bases to trimming and J lost 6 bases; unmatched junction nucleotides: 14. The CDR3 nucleotides are TGTGCCAGCAGCTTACCTATTATGGGACAGGCATCTGATGGCTACACCTTC. Translating it yields CASSLPIMGQASDGYTF. The entire variable domain, with the rest obtained from reference TRBV11-2 and TRBJ1-2, is as follows: EAGVAQSPRYKIIEKRQSVAFWCNPISGHATLYWYQQILGQGPKLLIQFQNNGVVDDSQLPKDRFSAERLKGVDSTLKIQPAKLEDSAVYLCASSLPIMGQASDGYTFGSGTRLTVV.

The genes are TRBV5-8 and TRBJ2-7, with 12 bases lining up with TRBD2. V lost 3 bases and J lost 2; bases outside the gene matches: 6. The CDR3 covers 16 residues. Germline CDR1 reads SGHTS; CDR2 reads YDEGEE. The CDR3 loop is CASSSPRLAGAYEQYF. Here the CDR3 DNA reads TGTGCCAGCAGCTCCCCCCGACTAGCGGGAGCCTACGAGCAGTACTTC.

V and J are TRBV6-6 and TRBJ1-1; D might be TRBD1 (5 bases). Deletions cut 0 bases from V and 6 bases from J, with 17 bases between. The CDR3 extends over 16 amino acids. From germline, CDR1 is MNHNY and CDR2 SVGAGI (reference sequence). This chain's CDR3 is CASSYSRTQENPEAFF. DNA of the CDR3: TGTGCCAGCAGTTACTCGAGGACACAAGAAAACCCTGAAGCTTTCTTT.

Turning to this clone: One end of the junction does not line up with germline, which may come from a read error. The CDR3 DNA is TGTGCCAGCAGTCGCGGGACAGGGCCTGAGGCTTTCTTT. It yields the protein CASSRGTGPEAFF. The chain couples TRBV6-2 or TRBV6-3 to TRBJ1-1, with 9 positions matching TRBD1. Germline V CDR1 and CDR2: MNHEY, SVGEGT. This CDR3 comprises 13 residues.

The V gene is TRBV11-2, the J gene TRBJ1-6; no definite D call. CDR3 size: 15 residues. Germline-derived CDR1 and CDR2 are SGHAT and FQNNGV. The V end lost 4 bases, the J end lost 10 bases, and 17 bases lay between the germline ends. The CDR3 here is CASSSAGDFGSPLHF. Here the CDR3 DNA reads TGTGCCAGCAGCTCCGCGGGCGACTTTGGATCACCCCTCCACTTT.

The chain is built from TRBV11-3 and TRBJ2-5; 9 bases agree with TRBD1. CDR1 is SGHNT and CDR2 is YENEEA in the germline V gene. V was clipped by 6 bases and J by 4 bases; unmatched bases: 6. This CDR3 comprises 14 residues. Here the CDR3 DNA reads TGTGCCAGCAGTTTACAGGGGGCCGGAGAGACCCAGTACTTC. It is translated as CASSLQGAGETQYF.

V and J are TRBV25-1 and TRBJ1-2; D unresolved. CDR3 length: 13 residues. Germline V CDR1 and CDR2: MGHDK, SYGVNS. V dropped 4 bases and J dropped 1 base, with 7 bases sitting between them. The chain's CDR3 is CASSVQSNYGYTF. As DNA, the CDR3 is TGTGCCAGCAGTGTACAGAGTAACTATGGCTACACCTTC.

The chain recombines TRBV7-6 with TRBJ2-2; TRBD1 might be the D (6 bases). The CDR3 consists of 16 residues. V gave up 5 bases and J gave up 4 bases, with 17 bases separating them. Germline assignment: CDR1 SGHVS and CDR2 FNYEAQ. CDR3 nucleotide sequence: TGTGCCAGCAGCCCCCAACCCCAACAGGGCACCGGGGAGCTGTTTTTT. Translated: CASSPQPQQGTGELFF.

The rearrangement joins TRBV19 to TRBJ2-7; 9 nucleotides line up with TRBD1. Germline CDR1 reads LNHDA; CDR2 reads SQIVND (reference sequence). CDR3 length: 13 residues. J was trimmed by 7 bases and V by 5 bases; bases with no gene match: 6. CDR3 loop: CASSPDRGIEQYF. CDR3 in DNA: TGTGCCAGTAGTCCTGACAGGGGGATAGAGCAGTACTTC.

The V gene is TRBV5-1, the J gene TRBJ2-7; 9 bases are a match to TRBD2. Unmatched junction bases numbered 7, after V lost 5 bases and J lost 1 base. Per the germline V gene, CDR1 is SGHRS and CDR2 is YFSETQ. The CDR3 runs 15 residues. The CDR3 region is CASRHTTSGSYEQYF. CDR3 nucleotides: TGCGCCAGCAGACACACGACTAGCGGATCCTACGAGCAGTACTTC.

The sample holds one count of this clone. This chain links TRBV4-1 with TRBJ1-2; D is perhaps TRBD1 (6 bases). Trimming cost V 4 bases and J 1 base, with 13 bases left between them. This CDR3 spans 15 amino acids. Germline V gene data show CDR1 as MGHRA and CDR2 as YSYEKL. The CDR3 DNA reads as TGCGCCAGCAGCCTCGACAGGCAGGTTAACTATGGCTACACCTTC. It translates to CASSLDRQVNYGYTF.

This clone was counted once. J is TRBJ2-3 and V is TRBV5-1; possibly TRBD2 for D (6 bases). The CDR3 extends over 13 amino acids. Trimming shortened V by 5 bases and J by 2 bases, and 9 bases separated the two germline ends. Germline CDR1 reads SGHRS; CDR2 reads YFSETQ. CDR3 nucleotide sequence: TGCGCCAGCAGGGTAGCGGTCACAGATACGCAGTATTTT. The encoded protein is CASRVAVTDTQYF.

The rearrangement links TRBV7-2 to TRBJ2-3; 9 bases line up with TRBD1. The CDR3 contains 15 residues. J was trimmed by 5 bases and V by 2 bases; bases with no gene match: 5. The germline V gene has CDR1 SGHTA and CDR2 FQGNSA. The CDR3, as DNA: TGTGCCAGCAGCTTATGGGACAGGGTGGGAGATACGCAGTATTTT. This encodes CASSLWDRVGDTQYF.

V and J are TRBV18 and TRBJ1-1; D uncertain. Germline CDR1 and CDR2: KGHSH and LQKENI. The V end lost 6 bases, the J end lost 2 bases, and 16 bases lay between the germline ends. This CDR3 is built from 15 residues. The CDR3 protein is CASSPKAQFNTEAFF. CDR3 nucleotides: TGTGCCAGCTCGCCGAAAGCGCAATTTAACACTGAAGCTTTCTTT. Looking up the rest from reference TRBV18 and TRBJ1-1 gives the full variable domain: NAGVMQNPRHLVRRRGQEARLRCSPMKGHSHVYWYRQLPEEGLKFMVYLQKENIIDESGMPKERFSAEFPKEGPSILRIQQVVRGDSAAYFCASSPKAQFNTEAFFGQGTRLTVV.

This clone was seen a single time. CDR3 in amino acids: CASSDLAGGFDTQYF. The DNA of the CDR3 is TGTGCCAGCAGCGATCTGGCGGGGGGGTTTGATACGCAGTATTTT. The chain uses TRBV6-5 and TRBJ2-3, with TRBD2 matching over 9 bases. Per germline, CDR1 MNHEY and CDR2 SVGAGI. The CDR3 totals 15 residues. The ends lost 6 bases at V and 6 bases at J; junction bases unmatched: 10.

The chain has TRBV19 and TRBJ1-2, with TRBD1 matching over 8 bases. The CDR3 totals 15 residues. The V gene end was trimmed by 4 bases and the J gene end by 5 bases; junction bases not matched to a gene: 9. CDR1 and CDR2 (germline): LNHDA, SQIVND (reference sequence). The CDR3 is CASSTPGQDVYGYTF. CDR3 nucleotide sequence: TGTGCCAGTAGTACGCCGGGACAGGACGTTTATGGCTACACCTTC.

The genes are TRBV4-1 and TRBJ2-5; D is unresolved. Germline CDR1 MGHRA, CDR2 YSYEKL. V lost 1 base and J lost 1, with 16 bases in between. The CDR3 loop spans 17 amino acids. This CDR3 is CASSQGSWRTTQETQYF. The CDR3 DNA is TGCGCCAGCAGCCAAGGATCGTGGAGAACGACCCAAGAGACCCAGTACTTC.

The V gene is TRBV2, the J gene TRBJ1-2, with TRBD1 identical over 10 bases. This CDR3 comprises 15 residues. Per germline, CDR1 SNHLY and CDR2 FYNNEI. V was pared by 6 bases and J by 7 bases, with 11 bases of the junction left unmatched. CDR3 bases: TGTGCCAGCAGCTATCGACAGGGGGCAAGTTTTGGCTACACCTTC. As protein: CASSYRQGASFGYTF.

The CDR3 spells CSVDSRIRKGGEQFF. CDR3 nucleotides: TGCAGCGTTGATTCTCGGATTCGAAAAGGGGGTGAGCAGTTCTTC. This chain links TRBV29-1 with TRBJ2-1, with D perhaps TRBD1 (6 bases). V lost 3 bases and J 9 bases, leaving 21 bases between the germline ends. The germline V gene has CDR1 SQVTM and CDR2 ANQGSEA. The CDR3 spans 15 residues.

CDR3 in DNA: TGTGCCAGTAGTGACCGGGACAGGGGGCTTGTTGAAAAACTGTTTTTT. Translation gives CASSDRDRGLVEKLFF. This sequence joins TRBV19 and TRBJ1-4, with 12 bases identical to TRBD1. This CDR3 contains 16 residues. With 5 bases clipped from V and 7 bases from J, the junction kept 8 bases outside the gene matches. Germline CDR1 and CDR2: LNHDA and SQIVND (reference sequence).

The chain's CDR3 is CATSQEAHSEQFF. CDR3 in DNA: TGTGCCACCAGCCAAGAGGCACACTCTGAGCAGTTCTTC. The chain uses TRBV15 and TRBJ2-1; D gene uncertain. CDR1 is LNHNV and CDR2 is YYDKDF in the germline V gene (reference sequence). CDR3 length equals 13 residues. Trimming removed 5 bases from V and 9 bases from J, with 14 bases in between.

The CDR3 DNA reads as TGCGCCAGCAGCTTGGCCGGAGCGGGGTTGGGGAATGAGCAGTTCTTC. This sequence encodes CASSLAGAGLGNEQFF. The chain links TRBV5-1 to TRBJ2-1, with 7 bases identical to TRBD2. Germline lookup yields CDR1 SGHRS and CDR2 YFSETQ. The CDR3 is 16 amino acids. V lost 0 bases and J lost 7; bases outside the gene matches: 10.

The genes are TRBV2 and TRBJ1-1; D is unclear. The CDR3 has 14 residues. V lost 5 bases, J lost 5 bases, and 15 bases lay in between. CDR1 and CDR2 from the germline V gene are SNHLY and FYNNEI. The CDR3: CASSQGRSQTEAFF. CDR3 DNA sequence: TGTGCCAGCAGTCAAGGTCGGAGTCAAACTGAAGCTTTCTTT.

In its sample, this clone was seen once. The gene calls are TRBV28 and TRBJ2-3, with D possibly matching TRBD2 (5 bases). Germline loops: CDR1 MDHEN, CDR2 SYDVKM. The CDR3 extends over 15 amino acids. V dropped 1 base and J dropped 3 bases, with 11 bases sitting between them. The CDR3 coding sequence is TGTGCCAGCAGTTTATCCCTATCGGGAACAGATACGCAGTATTTT. It codes for CASSLSLSGTDTQYF.

The chain carries TRBV28 and TRBJ2-2; 8 bases match TRBD1. V shed 4 bases, J shed 7 bases, and the junction held 11 bases outside the gene matches. The CDR3 runs 16 residues. Germline-derived CDR1 and CDR2 are MDHEN and SYDVKM. The CDR3 spells CASSSGTGAGFGELFF. The CDR3 DNA follows: TGTGCCAGCAGTTCAGGGACAGGCGCGGGTTTCGGGGAGCTGTTTTTT.

The J gene is TRBJ1-4, the V gene TRBV6-2 or TRBV6-3, with D hard to call. The CDR3 loop spans 15 amino acids. V dropped 2 bases and J dropped 8 bases, with 15 bases sitting between them. Germline V lookup: CDR1 MNHEY, CDR2 SVGEGT. The CDR3 DNA reads as TGTGCCAGCAGTTACGGCCCTAGTCGAGGGGAAAAACTGTTTTTT. This sequence encodes CASSYGPSRGEKLFF.